This T cell receptor beta chain was profiled in a study of cytomegalovirus exposure and HLA in healthy donors. Study in general: Researchers found that about four fifths of 300 to 450 genotyped donors fell within the Caucasian-associated ancestry cluster. Notes on the study in general: In a later analysis, TCR beta V- and J-gene trimming was associated with a missense DCLRE1C variant. Most sequenced TCRs were rare (though some public TCRs occurred in many donors).

The CDR3 sequence is 13 residues long. Trimming pared 6 bases from V and 9 bases from J, leaving 17 bases between. Germline CDR1 reads SGHTA; CDR2 reads FQGNSA. About this clone: What it binds is not known.

Researchers ran the PCR with 60 Vbeta and 13 Jbeta primers. The data were produced by immunoSEQ multiplex PCR, yet TCRdb's version contains in-frame clones alone and is incomplete. The sample shows 150,000 to 200,000 clones, 60% to 80% of them seen only once. The chain carries TRBV7-2 and TRBJ2-5; unclear D gene. The sequence derives from a man aged 18 to 29 in good health and CMV-seropositive. Material for sequencing was PBMCs. The CDR3 sequence is CASSTSGSWSQYF. As DNA, the CDR3 is TGTGCCAGCAGTACCTCCGGGTCTTGGTCCCAGTACTTC.